This TCR beta chain appears in the sequencing data of a study of blood T cell repertoires in COVID-19. Study-level background: COVID-19 samples from acute and convalescent phases originated in the United States, Italy and Spain. Sources were T cells, B-cell-depleted T cells, or PBMCs; the material itself was cDNA or gDNA.

Clones were read by immunoSEQ multiplex PCR, and TCRdb kept only the in-frame ones, dropping some. The sample records 150,000 to 200,000 clones, about 84% being singletons. The CDR3 totals 17 residues. Germline CDR1 is MDHEN and CDR2 is SYDVKM. V was cut by 7 bases and J by 0 bases, with 20 bases left in between. The TCR sequence derives from a woman aged 25 to 39 with acute or convalescent COVID-19. This chain uses TRBV28 with TRBJ2-3; D is possibly TRBD2 (7 bases). The specimen was peripheral blood. The CDR3 sequence is CASTRRGGAISTDTQYF. The CDR3 DNA reads TGTGCCAGCACCCGGAGGGGGGGAGCGATTAGCACAGATACGCAGTATTTT.